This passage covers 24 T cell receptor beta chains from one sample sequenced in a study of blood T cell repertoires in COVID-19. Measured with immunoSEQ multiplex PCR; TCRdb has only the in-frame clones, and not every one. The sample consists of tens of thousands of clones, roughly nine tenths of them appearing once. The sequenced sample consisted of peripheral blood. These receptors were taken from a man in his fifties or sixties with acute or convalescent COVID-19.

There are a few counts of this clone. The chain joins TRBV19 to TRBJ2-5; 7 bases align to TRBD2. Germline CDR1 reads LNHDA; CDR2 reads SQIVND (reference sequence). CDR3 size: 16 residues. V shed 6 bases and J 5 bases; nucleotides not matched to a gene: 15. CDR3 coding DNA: TGTGCCAGTAGCCAAGGAGGGACTACCAGGGCGGAGACCCAGTACTTC. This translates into CASSQGGTTRAETQYF.

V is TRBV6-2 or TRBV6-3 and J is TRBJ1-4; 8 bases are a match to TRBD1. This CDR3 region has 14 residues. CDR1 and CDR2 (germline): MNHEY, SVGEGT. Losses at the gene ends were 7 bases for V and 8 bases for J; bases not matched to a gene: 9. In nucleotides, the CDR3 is TGTGCCAGCACCCCGACAGGGGTATTCGAAAAACTGTTTTTT. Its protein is CASTPTGVFEKLFF.

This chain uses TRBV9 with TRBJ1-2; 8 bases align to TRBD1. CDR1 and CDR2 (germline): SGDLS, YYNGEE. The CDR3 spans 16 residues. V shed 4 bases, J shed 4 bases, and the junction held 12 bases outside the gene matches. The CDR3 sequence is CASSPRTGLGVYGYTF. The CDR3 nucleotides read TGTGCCAGCAGCCCGAGGACAGGGCTTGGAGTCTATGGCTACACCTTC.

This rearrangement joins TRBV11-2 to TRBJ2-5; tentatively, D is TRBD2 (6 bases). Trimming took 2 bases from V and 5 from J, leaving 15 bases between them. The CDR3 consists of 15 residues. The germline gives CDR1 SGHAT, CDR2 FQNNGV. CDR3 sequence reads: CASSLIPWGVETQYF. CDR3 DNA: TGTGCCAGCAGCTTAATCCCATGGGGGGTTGAGACCCAGTACTTC.

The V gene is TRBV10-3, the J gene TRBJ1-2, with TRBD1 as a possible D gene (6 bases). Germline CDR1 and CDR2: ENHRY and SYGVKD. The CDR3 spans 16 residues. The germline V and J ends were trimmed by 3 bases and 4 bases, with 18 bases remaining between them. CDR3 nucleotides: TGTGCCATCAGTGAAATGCCGGCGGTGGGGGCCTATGGCTACACCTTC. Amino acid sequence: CAISEMPAVGAYGYTF.

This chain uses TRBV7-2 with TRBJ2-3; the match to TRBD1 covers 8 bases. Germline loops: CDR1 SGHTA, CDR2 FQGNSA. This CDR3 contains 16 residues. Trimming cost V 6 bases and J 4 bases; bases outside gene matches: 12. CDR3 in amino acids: CASSKRQGFRADTQYF. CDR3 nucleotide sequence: TGTGCCAGCAGTAAACGACAGGGGTTTCGCGCAGATACGCAGTATTTT.

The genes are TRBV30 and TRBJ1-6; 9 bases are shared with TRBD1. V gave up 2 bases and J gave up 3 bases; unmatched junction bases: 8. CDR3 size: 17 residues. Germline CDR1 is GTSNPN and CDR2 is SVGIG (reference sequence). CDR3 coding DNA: TGTGCCTGGAGTCTGGGACAGGGAAATATCTATAATTCACCCCTCCACTTT. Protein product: CAWSLGQGNIYNSPLHF.

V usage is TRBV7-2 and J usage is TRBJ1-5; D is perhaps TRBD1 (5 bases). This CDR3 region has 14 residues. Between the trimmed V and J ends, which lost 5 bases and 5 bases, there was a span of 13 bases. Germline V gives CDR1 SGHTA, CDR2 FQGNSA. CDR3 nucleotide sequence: TGTGCCAGCAGCCTCAATGGGGGGTATCAGCCCCAGCATTTT. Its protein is CASSLNGGYQPQHF.

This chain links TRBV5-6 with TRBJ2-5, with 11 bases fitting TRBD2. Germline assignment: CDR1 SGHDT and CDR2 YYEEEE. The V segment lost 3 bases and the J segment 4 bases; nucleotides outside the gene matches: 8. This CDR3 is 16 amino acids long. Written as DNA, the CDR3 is TGTGCCAGCAGCTGGGCCGTGACTAGCGGGGCAGAGACCCAGTACTTC. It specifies CASSWAVTSGAETQYF. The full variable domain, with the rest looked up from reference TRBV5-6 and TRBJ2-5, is DAGVTQSPTHLIKTRGQQVTLRCSPKSGHDTVSWYQQALGQGPQFIFQYYEEEERQRGNFPDRFSGHQFPNYSSELNVNALLLGDSALYLCASSWAVTSGAETQYFGPGTRLLVL.

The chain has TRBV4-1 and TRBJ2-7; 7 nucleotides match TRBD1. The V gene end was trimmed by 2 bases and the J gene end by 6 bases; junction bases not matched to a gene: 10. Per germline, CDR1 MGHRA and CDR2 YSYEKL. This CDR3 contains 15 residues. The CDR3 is CASSQPDRVSGEQYF. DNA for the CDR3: TGCGCCAGCAGCCAACCTGACAGGGTCTCGGGCGAGCAGTACTTC.

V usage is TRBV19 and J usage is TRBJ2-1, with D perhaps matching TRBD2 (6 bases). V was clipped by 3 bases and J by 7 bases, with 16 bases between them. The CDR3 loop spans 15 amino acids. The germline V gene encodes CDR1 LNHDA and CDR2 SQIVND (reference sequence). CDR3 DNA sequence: TGTGCCAGTAGTATCTACCCGCGGGGTGGGAATGAGCAGTTCTTC. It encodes CASSIYPRGGNEQFF.

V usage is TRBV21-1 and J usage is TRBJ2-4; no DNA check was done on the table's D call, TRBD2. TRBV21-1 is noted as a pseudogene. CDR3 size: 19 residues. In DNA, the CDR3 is TGTGCCAGCAGCAAAACGCCCTCGTCGGGGGGGATAGCCAAAAACATTCAGTACTTC. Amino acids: CASSKTPSSGGIAKNIQYF.

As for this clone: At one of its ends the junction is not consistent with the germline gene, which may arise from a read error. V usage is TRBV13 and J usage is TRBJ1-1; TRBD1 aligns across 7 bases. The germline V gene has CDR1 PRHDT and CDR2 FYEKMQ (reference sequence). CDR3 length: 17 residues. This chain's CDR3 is CASSLSIQGTRNAEAFF. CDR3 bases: TGTGCCAGCAGCTTATCAATACAGGGGACACGGAACGCTGAAGCTTTCTTT.

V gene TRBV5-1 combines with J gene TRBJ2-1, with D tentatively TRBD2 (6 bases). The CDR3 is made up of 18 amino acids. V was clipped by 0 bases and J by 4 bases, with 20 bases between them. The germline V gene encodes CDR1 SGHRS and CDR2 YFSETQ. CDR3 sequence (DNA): TGCGCCAGCAGCTTGGAATTCAGTGGAGGGCAGATATACAATGAGCAGTTCTTC. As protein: CASSLEFSGGQIYNEQFF.

The CDR3 nucleotides are TGCGCCAGCAGCCAAGATTGGGGCAGGGAAGAAGAGACCCAGTACTTC. This sequence encodes CASSQDWGREEETQYF. The gene calls are TRBV4-3 and TRBJ2-5, with D perhaps TRBD1 (5 bases). Trimming took 0 bases from V and 3 from J, leaving 14 bases between them. This CDR3 is 16 amino acids long. Germline V gene data show CDR1 as LGHNA and CDR2 as YSLEER.

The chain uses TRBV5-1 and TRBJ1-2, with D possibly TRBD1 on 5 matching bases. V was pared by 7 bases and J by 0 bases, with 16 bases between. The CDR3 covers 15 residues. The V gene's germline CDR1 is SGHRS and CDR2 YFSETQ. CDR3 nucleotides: TGCGCCAGCTTACCGGGGGGGTCAGCTAACTATGGCTACACCTTC. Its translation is CASLPGGSANYGYTF.

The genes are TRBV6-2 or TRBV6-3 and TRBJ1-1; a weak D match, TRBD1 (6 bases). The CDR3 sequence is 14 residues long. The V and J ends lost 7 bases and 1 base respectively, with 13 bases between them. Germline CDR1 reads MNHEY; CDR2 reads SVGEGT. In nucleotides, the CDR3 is TGTGCCAGCACCCCACAGGGTACGAACACTGAAGCTTTCTTT. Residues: CASTPQGTNTEAFF.

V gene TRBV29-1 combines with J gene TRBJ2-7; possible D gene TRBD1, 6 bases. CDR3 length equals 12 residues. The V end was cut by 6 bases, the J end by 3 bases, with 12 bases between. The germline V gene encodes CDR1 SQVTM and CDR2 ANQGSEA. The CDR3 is CSVGTRGYEQYF. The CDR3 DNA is TGCAGCGTCGGGACACGGGGCTACGAGCAGTACTTC.

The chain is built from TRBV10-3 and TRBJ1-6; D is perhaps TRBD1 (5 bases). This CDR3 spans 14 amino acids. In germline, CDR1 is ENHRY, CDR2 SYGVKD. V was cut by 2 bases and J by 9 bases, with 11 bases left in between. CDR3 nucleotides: TGTGCCATCAGTGAGCCCCAGGGAAGTTCACCCCTCCACTTT. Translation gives CAISEPQGSSPLHF.

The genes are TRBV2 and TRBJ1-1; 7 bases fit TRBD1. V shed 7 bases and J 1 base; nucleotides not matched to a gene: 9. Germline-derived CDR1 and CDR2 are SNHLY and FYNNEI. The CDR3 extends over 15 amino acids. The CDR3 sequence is CASNYDREGNTEAFF. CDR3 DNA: TGTGCCAGCAATTACGACAGGGAAGGGAACACTGAAGCTTTCTTT.

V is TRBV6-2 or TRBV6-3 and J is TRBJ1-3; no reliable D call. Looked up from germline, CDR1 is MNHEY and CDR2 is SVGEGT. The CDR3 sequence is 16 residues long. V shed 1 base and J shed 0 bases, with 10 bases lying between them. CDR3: CASSYLGRPSGNTIYF. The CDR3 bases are TGTGCCAGCAGTTACTTGGGCAGACCCTCTGGAAACACCATATATTTT.

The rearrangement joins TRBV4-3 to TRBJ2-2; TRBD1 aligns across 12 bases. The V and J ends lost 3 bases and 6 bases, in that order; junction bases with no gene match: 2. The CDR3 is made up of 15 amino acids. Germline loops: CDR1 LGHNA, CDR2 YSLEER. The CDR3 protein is CASSHGTGGSGELFF. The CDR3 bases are TGCGCCAGCAGCCACGGGACAGGGGGCTCCGGGGAGCTGTTTTTT.

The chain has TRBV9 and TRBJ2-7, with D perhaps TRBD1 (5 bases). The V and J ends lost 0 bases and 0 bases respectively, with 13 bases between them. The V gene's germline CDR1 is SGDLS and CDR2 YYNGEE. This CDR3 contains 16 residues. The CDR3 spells CASSVADSPRSYEQYF. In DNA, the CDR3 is TGTGCCAGCAGCGTAGCCGACAGCCCTCGCTCCTACGAGCAGTACTTC.

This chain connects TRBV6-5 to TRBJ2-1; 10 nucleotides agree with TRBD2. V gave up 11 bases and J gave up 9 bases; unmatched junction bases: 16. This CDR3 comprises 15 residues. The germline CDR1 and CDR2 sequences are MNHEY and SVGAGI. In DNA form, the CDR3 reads TGTGCCGTTAAGAAAGCGGGGGGGCCTATGAGTGAGCAGTTCTTC. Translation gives CAVKKAGGPMSEQFF.